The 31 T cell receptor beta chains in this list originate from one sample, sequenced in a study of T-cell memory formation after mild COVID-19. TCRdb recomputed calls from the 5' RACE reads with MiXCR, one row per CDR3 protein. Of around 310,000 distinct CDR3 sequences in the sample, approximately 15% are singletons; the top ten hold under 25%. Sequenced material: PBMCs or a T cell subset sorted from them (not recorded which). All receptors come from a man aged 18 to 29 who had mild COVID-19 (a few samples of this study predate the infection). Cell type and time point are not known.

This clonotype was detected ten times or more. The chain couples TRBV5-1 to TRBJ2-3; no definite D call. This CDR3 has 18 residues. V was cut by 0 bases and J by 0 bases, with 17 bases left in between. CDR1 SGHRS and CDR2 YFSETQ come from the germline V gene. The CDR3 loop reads CASSLEALGSVSTDTQYF. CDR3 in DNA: TGCGCCAGCAGCTTGGAGGCCCTTGGGTCTGTTAGCACAGATACGCAGTATTTT.

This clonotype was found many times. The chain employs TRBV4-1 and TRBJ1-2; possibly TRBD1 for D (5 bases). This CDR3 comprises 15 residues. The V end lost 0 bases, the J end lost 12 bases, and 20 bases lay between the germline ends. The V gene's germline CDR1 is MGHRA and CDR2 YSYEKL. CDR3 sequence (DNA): TGCGCCAGCAGCCAAGATTCGACGGGGACTGCAAGGGACACCTTC. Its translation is CASSQDSTGTARDTF.

The CDR3 loop is CASRPSGGETQYF. Here the CDR3 DNA reads TGTGCCAGCAGGCCTAGCGGAGGGGAGACCCAGTACTTC. This chain links TRBV9 with TRBJ2-5; TRBD2 agrees at 7 bases. CDR1 is SGDLS and CDR2 is YYNGEE in the germline V gene. The CDR3 contains 13 residues. Trimming cost V 5 bases and J 5 bases; bases outside gene matches: 6.

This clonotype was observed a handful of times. Here the CDR3 reads CASSYPDTHSNQPQHF. Written as DNA, the CDR3 is TGTGCCAGCAGTTACCCCGACACCCATAGCAATCAGCCCCAGCATTTT. V is TRBV6-5 and J is TRBJ1-5; the D is unclear. CDR1 is MNHEY, CDR2 SVGAGI, per germline. The V end was cut by 2 bases, the J end by 0 bases, with 11 bases between. The CDR3 runs to 16 residues.

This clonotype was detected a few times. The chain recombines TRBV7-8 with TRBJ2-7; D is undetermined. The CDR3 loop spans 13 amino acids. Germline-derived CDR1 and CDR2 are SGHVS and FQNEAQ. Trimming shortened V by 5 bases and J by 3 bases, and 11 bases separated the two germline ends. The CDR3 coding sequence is TGTGCCAGCAGCCCCGGCGGTGTCTACGAGCAGTACTTC. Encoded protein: CASSPGGVYEQYF.

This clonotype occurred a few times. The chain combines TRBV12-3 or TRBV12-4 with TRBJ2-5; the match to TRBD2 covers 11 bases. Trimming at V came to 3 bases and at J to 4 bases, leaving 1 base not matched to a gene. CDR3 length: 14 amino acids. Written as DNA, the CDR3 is TGTGCCAGCAGTTTCGGGACTAGCGGAGAGACCCAGTACTTC. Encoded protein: CASSFGTSGETQYF.

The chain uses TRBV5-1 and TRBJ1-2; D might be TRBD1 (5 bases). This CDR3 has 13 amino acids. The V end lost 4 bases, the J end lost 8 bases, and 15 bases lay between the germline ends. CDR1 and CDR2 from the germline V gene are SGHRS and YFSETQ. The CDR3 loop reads CASSADIKEGYTF. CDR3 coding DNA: TGCGCCAGCAGCGCGGACATTAAGGAAGGCTACACCTTC.

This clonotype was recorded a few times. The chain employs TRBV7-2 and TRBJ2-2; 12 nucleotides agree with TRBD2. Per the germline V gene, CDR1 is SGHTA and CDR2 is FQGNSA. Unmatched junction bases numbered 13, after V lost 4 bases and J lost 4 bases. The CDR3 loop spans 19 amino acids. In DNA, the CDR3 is TGTGCCAGCAGCTGGCCCGTGACTAGCGGGGGCCTCGGCACCGGGGAGCTGTTTTTT. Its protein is CASSWPVTSGGLGTGELFF. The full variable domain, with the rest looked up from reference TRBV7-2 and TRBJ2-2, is GAGVSQSPSNKVTEKGKDVELRCDPISGHTALYWYRQSLGQGLEFLIYFQGNSAPDKSGLPSDRFSAERTGGSVSTLTIQRTQQEDSAVYLCASSWPVTSGGLGTGELFFGEGSRLTVL.

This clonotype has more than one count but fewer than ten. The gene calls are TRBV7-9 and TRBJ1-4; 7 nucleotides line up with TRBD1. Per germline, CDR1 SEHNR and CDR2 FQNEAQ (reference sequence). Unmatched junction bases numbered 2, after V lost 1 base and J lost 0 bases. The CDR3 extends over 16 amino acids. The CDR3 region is CASSLGDSSTNEKLFF. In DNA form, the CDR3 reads TGTGCCAGCAGCTTAGGGGACAGCTCAACTAATGAAAAACTGTTTTTT.

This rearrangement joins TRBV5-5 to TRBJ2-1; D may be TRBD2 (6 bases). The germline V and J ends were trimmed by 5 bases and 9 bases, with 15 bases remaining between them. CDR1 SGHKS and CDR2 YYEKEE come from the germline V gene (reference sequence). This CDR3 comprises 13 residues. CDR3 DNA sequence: TGTGCCAGCAGATACCAGGGAGGCGCTGAGCAGTTCTTC. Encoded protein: CASRYQGGAEQFF.

CDR3 nucleotides: TGTGCCAGCAGCTTTAAGGGAGCAGATGAGCAGTTCTTC. It is translated as CASSFKGADEQFF. The V call is TRBV7-2, the J call TRBJ2-1; a possible D gene is TRBD2 (5 bases). Between the trimmed V and J ends, which lost 3 bases and 8 bases, there was a span of 11 bases. Per germline, CDR1 SGHTA and CDR2 FQGNSA. CDR3 size: 13 residues.

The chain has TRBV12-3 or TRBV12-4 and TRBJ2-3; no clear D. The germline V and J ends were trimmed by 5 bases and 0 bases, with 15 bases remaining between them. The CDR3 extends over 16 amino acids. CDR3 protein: CASSRRPDFSTDTQYF. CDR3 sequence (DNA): TGTGCCAGCAGTCGCCGACCAGACTTTAGCACAGATACGCAGTATTTT.

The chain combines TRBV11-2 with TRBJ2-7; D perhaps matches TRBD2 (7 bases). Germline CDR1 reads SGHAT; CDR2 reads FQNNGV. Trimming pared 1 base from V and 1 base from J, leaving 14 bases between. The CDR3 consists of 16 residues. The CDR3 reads CASSLGGLAESYEQYV. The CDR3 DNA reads TGTGCCAGCAGCTTAGGGGGGCTAGCGGAGTCCTACGAGCAGTACGTC.

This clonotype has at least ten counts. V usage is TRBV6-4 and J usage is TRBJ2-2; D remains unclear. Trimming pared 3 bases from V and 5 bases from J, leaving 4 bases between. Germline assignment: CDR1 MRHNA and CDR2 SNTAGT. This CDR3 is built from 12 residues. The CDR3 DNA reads TGTGCCAGCAGTGAGGGGACCGGGGAGCTGTTTTTT. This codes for CASSEGTGELFF.

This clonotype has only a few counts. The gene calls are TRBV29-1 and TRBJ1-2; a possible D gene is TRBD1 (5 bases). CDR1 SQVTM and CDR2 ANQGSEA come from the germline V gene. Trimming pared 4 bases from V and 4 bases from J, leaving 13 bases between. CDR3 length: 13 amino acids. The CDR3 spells CSVGTGDGYGYTF. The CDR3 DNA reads TGCAGCGTTGGGACGGGGGACGGCTATGGCTACACCTTC.

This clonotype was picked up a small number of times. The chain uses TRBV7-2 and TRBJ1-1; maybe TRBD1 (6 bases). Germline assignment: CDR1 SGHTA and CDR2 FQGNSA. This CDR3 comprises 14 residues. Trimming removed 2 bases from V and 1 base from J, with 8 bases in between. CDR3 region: CASSLTDRNTEAFF. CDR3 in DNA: TGTGCCAGCAGCTTAACGGACAGGAACACTGAAGCTTTCTTT.

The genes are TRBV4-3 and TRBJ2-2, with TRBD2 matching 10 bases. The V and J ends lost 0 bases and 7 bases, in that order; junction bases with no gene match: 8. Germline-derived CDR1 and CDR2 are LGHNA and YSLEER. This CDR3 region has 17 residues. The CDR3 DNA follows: TGCGCCAGCAGCCAAGATAGGAGCGGGGGGGCCTACGGGGAGCTGTTTTTT. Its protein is CASSQDRSGGAYGELFF.

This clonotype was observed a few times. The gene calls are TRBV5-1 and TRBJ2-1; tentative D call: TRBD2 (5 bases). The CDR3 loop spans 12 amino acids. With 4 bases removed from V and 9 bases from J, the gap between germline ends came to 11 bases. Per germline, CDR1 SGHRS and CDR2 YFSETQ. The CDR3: CASSDSVSEQFF. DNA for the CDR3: TGCGCCAGCAGCGATAGCGTGAGTGAGCAGTTCTTC.

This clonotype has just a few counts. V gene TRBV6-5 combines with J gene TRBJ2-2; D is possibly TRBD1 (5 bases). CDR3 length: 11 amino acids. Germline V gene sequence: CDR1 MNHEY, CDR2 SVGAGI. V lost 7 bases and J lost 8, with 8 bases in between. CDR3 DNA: TGTGCCAGCAATGCAGGGGGGGAGCTGTTTTTT. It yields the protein CASNAGGELFF.

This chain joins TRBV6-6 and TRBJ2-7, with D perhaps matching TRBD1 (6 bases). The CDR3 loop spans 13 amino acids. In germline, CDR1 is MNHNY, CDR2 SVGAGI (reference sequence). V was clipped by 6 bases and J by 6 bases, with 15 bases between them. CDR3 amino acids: CASSDRKRGEQYF. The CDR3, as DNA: TGTGCCAGCAGCGACAGGAAAAGAGGCGAGCAGTACTTC.

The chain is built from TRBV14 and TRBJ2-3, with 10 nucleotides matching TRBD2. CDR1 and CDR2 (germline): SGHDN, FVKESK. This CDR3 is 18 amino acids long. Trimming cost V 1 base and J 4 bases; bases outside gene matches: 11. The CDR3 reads CASSQVETSGDPADTQYF. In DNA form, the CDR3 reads TGTGCCAGCAGCCAAGTGGAAACTAGCGGGGACCCGGCAGATACGCAGTATTTT. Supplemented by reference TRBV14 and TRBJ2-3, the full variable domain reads EAGVTQFPSHSVIEKGQTVTLRCDPISGHDNLYWYRRVMGKEIKFLLHFVKESKQDESGMPNNRFLAERTGGTYSTLKVQPAELEDSGVYFCASSQVETSGDPADTQYFGPGTRLTVL.

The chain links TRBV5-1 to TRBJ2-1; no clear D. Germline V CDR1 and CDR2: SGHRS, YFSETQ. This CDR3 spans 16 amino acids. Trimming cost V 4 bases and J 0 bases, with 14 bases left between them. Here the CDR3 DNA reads TGCGCCAGCAGCCGCGCCCCAGGTGACTCCTACAATGAGCAGTTCTTC. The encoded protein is CASSRAPGDSYNEQFF.

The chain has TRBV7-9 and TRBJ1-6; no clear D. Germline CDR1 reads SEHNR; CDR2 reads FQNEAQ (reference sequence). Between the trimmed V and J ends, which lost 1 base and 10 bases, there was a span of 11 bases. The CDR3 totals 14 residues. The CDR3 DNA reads TGTGCCAGCAGCTTAGTGCCTACGGGGTCACCCCTCCACTTT. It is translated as CASSLVPTGSPLHF.

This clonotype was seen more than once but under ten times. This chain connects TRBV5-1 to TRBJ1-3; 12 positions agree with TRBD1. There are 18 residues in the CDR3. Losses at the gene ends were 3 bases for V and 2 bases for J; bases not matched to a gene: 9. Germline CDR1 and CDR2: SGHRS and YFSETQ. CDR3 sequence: CASSSGTGGRWTGNTIYF. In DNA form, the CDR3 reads TGCGCCAGCAGCTCCGGGACAGGGGGCCGGTGGACTGGAAACACCATATATTTT.

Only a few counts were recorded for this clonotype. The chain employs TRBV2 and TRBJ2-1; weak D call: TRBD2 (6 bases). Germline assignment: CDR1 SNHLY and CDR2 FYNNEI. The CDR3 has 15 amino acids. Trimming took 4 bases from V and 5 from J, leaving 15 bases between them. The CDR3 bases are TGTGCCAGCAGTGTAGCCCGGGAGCGCCACAATGAGCAGTTCTTC. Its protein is CASSVARERHNEQFF.

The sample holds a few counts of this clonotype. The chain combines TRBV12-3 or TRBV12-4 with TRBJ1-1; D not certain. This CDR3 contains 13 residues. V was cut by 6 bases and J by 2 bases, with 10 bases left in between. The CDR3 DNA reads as TGTGCCAGCAGAACCCCCGGTAACACTGAAGCTTTCTTT. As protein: CASRTPGNTEAFF.

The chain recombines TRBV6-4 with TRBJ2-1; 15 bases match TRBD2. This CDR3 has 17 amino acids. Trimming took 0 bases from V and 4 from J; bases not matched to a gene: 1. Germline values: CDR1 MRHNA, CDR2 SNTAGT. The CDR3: CASSDSGLAGGYNEQFF. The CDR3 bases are TGTGCCAGCAGTGACTCGGGACTAGCGGGGGGTTACAATGAGCAGTTCTTC.

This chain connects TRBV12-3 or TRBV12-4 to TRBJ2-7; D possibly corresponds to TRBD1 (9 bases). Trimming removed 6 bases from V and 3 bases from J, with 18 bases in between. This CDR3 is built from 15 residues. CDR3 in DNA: TGTGCCAGCAGCCGGGGGGGACAGGGCCACTACGAGCAGTACTTC. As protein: CASSRGGQGHYEQYF.

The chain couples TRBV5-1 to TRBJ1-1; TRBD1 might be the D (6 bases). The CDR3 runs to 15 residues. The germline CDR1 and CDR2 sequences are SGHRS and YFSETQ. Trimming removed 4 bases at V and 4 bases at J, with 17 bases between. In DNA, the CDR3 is TGCGCCAGCAGCACCTCGGGACAAGAGGGCACTGAAGCTTTCTTT. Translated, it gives CASSTSGQEGTEAFF.

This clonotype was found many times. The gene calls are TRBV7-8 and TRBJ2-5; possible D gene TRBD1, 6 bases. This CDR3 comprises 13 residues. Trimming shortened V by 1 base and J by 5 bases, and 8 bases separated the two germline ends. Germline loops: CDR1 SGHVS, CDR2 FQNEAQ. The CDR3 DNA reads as TGTGCCAGCAGCTTAGAAACAGGGGAGACCCAGTACTTC. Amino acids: CASSLETGETQYF.

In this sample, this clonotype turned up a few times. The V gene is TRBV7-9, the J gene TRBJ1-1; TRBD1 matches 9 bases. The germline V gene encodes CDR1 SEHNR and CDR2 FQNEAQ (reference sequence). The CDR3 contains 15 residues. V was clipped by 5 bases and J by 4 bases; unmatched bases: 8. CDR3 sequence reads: CASSRQGGVRTEAFF. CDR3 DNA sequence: TGTGCCAGCAGCCGACAGGGGGGAGTTCGCACTGAAGCTTTCTTT.